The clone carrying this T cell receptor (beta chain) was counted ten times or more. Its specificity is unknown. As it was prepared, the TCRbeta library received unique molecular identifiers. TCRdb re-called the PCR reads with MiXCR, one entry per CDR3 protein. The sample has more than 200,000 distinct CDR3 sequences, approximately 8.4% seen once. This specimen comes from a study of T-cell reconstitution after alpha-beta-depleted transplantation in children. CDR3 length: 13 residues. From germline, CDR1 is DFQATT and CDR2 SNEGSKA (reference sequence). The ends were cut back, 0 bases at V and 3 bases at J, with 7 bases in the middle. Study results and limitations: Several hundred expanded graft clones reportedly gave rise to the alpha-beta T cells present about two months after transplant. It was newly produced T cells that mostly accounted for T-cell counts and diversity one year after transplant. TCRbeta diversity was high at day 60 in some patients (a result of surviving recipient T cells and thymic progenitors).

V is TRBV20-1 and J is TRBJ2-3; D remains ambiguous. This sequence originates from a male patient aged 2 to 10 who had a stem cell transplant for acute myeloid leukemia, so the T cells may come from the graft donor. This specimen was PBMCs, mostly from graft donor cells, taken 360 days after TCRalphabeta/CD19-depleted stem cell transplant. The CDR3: CSARDRWTDTQYF. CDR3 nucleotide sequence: TGCAGTGCTAGAGATCGGTGGACAGATACGCAGTATTTT.